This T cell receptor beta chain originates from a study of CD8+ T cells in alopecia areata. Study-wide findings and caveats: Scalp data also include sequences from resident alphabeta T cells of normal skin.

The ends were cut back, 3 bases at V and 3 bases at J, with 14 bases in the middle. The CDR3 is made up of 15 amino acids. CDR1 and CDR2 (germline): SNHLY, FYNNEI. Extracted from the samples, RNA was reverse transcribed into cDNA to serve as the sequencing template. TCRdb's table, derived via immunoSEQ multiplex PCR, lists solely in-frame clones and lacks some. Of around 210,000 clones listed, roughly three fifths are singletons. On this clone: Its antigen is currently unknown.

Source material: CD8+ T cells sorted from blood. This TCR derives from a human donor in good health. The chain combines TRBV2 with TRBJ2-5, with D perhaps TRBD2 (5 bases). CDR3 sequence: CASSDSDYPKETQYF. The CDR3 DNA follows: TGTGCCAGCAGTGATAGCGACTATCCCAAAGAGACCCAGTACTTC.